Listed below are T cell receptor beta chains from one sample, sequenced in a study of blood T cell repertoires in COVID-19. Sequencing used immunoSEQ multiplex PCR; TCRdb keeps in-frame clones, though not all of them. Of more than 100,000 clones detected, around 81% appear once; the ten largest clones hold over 7.5%. The sample was peripheral blood. The receptors were sampled from an older woman with active or convalescent COVID-19. Both conserved end residues are part of each CDR3. A D gene is named only where the DNA matches it firmly. Size is omitted from some rows. Given values are once, few, many or a class for expanded clones.

D	V	size	J	DNA	CDR3
NA	TRBV6-5	NA	TRBJ1-5	TGTGCCAGCAGCCCGCGGGGCAATCAGCCCCAGCATTTT	CASSPRGNQPQHF
NA	TRBV7-2	NA	TRBJ2-3	TGTGCCAGCAGCCCTGGACAACCTAGCACAGATACGCAGTATTTT	CASSPGQPSTDTQYF
TRBD1	TRBV4-1	NA	TRBJ2-1	TGCGCCAGCAGCCAGAAACAGGGGGATGAGCAGTTCTTC	CASSQKQGDEQFF
TRBD1	TRBV6-5	NA	TRBJ1-4	TGTGCCAGCCGGGACAGGGGGGTTGCTAATGAAAAACTGTTTTTT	CASRDRGVANEKLFF
TRBD2	TRBV6-6	NA	TRBJ2-5	TGTGCCAGCAGTTACAGTAGCGGGGGAGGCACGACCCAGTACTTC	CASSYSSGGGTTQYF
TRBD1	TRBV9	NA	TRBJ1-4	TGTGCCAGCAGCGGGGACAGGGGGCGGAATGAAAAACTGTTTTTT	CASSGDRGRNEKLFF
NA	TRBV25-1	NA	TRBJ1-6	TGTGCCAGCAGTCTGGGGGCAACTGATTCACCCCTCCACTTT	CASSLGATDSPLHF
NA	TRBV30	NA	TRBJ1-1	TGTGCCTGGAGTTTAAGAAGGGGCACTGAAGCTTTCTTT	CAWSLRRGTEAFF
TRBD1	TRBV29-1	NA	TRBJ1-5	TGCAGCGTACAGGGGAGCAATCAGCCCCAGCATTTT	CSVQGSNQPQHF
NA	TRBV28	NA	TRBJ1-2	TGTGCCAGCAGCCGCTCCAGGGCGTACACCTTC	CASSRSRAYTF
TRBD2	TRBV27	NA	TRBJ2-1	TGTGCCAGCAGTGCCAGACTAGCGAGCTCCTACAATGAGCAGTTCTTC	CASSARLASSYNEQFF
NA	TRBV28	NA	TRBJ1-1	TGTGCCAGCACCCCTGGGGGGGGGAAGCGTGAAGCTTTCTTT	CASTPGGGKREAFF
NA	TRBV7-3	once	TRBJ2-7	TGTGCCAGCAGCACCAATAGCGGCGCCTACGAGCAGTACTTC	CASSTNSGAYEQYF
NA	TRBV11-3	NA	TRBJ2-5	TGTGCCAGCAGCCTTAGGGGGGGCCTGGAGACCCAGTACTTC	CASSLRGGLETQYF
NA	TRBV3-1/TRBV3-2	NA	TRBJ1-1	TGTGCCAGCAGCCAATTTTCGGTTAACACTGAAGCTTTCTTT	CASSQFSVNTEAFF
TRBD1	TRBV3-1/TRBV3-2	NA	TRBJ1-1	TGTGCCAGCAGCGCCCTCGACAGGGGGCATATCACTGAAGCTTTCTTT	CASSALDRGHITEAFF
TRBD1	TRBV4-2	NA	TRBJ1-4	TGTGCCAGCAGCCAAGACAGGACAGGGGGGAGCGAAAAACTGTTTTTT	CASSQDRTGGSEKLFF
NA	TRBV7-3	few	TRBJ1-5	TGTGCCAGCAGCTTAGACAGATATCAGCCCCAGCATTTT	CASSLDRYQPQHF
TRBD1	TRBV28	NA	TRBJ2-3	TGTGCCAGCAGTTTCGGTGCAGGGGGCGGAGGGGAGTATTTT	CASSFGAGGGGEYF
TRBD1	TRBV7-2	NA	TRBJ1-5	TGTGCCAGCAGCCAGGACAGGAGGGAGCCCCAGCATTTT	CASSQDRREPQHF
NA	TRBV30	NA	TRBJ1-2	TGTGCCTGGAGTACGGGGTATGGCTACACCTTC	CAWSTGYGYTF
NA	TRBV5-1	NA	TRBJ1-3	TGCGCCAGCAGCTTAGGACAGCTACCCTCTGGAAACACCATATATTTT	CASSLGQLPSGNTIYF
NA	TRBV6-6	NA	TRBJ1-4	TGTGCCAGCAGTTTTGGACAACTCTGGGAAAAACTGTTTTTT	CASSFGQLWEKLFF
NA	TRBV5-6	NA	TRBJ1-2	TGTGCCAGCAGTTACCAGGCGGGGTACGGTGGCTACACCTTC	CASSYQAGYGGYTF
TRBD1	TRBV19	NA	TRBJ1-2	TGTGCCAGTAGTGTACAGGGGGCGGCAGCTGCTGGCTACACCTTC	CASSVQGAAAAGYTF
NA	TRBV28	NA	TRBJ2-1	TGTGCCAGTGCCCGCCGGGACATTAAAGAGCAGTTCTTC	CASARRDIKEQFF
TRBD1	TRBV5-5	NA	TRBJ2-1	TGTGCCAGCAGCCTTCTTCCGGGACAGGGGGCCGATGAGCAGTTCTTC	CASSLLPGQGADEQFF